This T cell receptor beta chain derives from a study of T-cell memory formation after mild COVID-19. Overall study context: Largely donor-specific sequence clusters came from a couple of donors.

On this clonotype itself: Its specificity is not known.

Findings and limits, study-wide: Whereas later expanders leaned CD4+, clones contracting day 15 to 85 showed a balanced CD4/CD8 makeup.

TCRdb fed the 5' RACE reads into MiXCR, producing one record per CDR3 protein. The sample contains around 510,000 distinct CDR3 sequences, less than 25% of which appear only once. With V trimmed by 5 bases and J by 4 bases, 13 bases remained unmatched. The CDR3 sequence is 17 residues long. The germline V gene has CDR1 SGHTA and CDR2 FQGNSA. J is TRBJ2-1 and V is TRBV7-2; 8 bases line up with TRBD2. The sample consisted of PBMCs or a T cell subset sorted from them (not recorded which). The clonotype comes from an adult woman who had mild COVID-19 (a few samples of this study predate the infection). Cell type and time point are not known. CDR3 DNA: TGTGCCAGCAGCGATCAACTGAGGGCGGGGGGTTACAATGAGCAGTTCTTC. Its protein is CASSDQLRAGGYNEQFF.